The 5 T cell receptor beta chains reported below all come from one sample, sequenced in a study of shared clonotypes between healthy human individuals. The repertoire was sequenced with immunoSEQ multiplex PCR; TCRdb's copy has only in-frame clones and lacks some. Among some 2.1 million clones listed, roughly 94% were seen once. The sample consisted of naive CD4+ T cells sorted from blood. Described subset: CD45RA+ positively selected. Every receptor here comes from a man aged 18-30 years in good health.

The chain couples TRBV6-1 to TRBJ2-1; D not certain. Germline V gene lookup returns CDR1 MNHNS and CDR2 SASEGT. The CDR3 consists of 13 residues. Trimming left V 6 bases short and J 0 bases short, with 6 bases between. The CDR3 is CASRWVSYNEQFF. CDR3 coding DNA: TGTGCCAGCAGGTGGGTCTCCTACAATGAGCAGTTCTTC.

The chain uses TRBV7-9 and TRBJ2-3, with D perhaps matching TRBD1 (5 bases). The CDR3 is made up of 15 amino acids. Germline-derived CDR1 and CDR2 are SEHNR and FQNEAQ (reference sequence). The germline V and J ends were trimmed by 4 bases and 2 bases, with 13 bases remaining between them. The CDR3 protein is CASSSDQGFTDTQYF. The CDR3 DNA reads TGTGCCAGCAGCTCGGACCAGGGCTTCACAGATACGCAGTATTTT.

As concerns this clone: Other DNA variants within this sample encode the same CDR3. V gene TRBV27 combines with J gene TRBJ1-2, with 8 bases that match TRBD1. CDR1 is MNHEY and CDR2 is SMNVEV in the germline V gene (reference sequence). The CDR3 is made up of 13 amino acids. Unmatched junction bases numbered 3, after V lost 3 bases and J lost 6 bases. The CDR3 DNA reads TGTGCCAGCAGTTTCCCACAGGGGGATGGCTACACCTTC. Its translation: CASSFPQGDGYTF.

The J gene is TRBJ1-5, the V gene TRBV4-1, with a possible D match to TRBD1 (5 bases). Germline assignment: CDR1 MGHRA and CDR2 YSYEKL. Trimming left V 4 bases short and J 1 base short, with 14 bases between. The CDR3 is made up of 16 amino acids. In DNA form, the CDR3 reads TGCGCCAGCAGCCCCGCACAGGTCCCCAGCAATCAGCCCCAGCATTTT. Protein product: CASSPAQVPSNQPQHF.

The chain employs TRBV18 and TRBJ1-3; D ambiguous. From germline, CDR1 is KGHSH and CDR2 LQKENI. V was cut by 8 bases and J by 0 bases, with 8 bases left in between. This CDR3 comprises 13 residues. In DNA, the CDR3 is TGTGCCAGCCGGGGAAGCTCTGGAAACACCATATATTTT. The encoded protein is CASRGSSGNTIYF. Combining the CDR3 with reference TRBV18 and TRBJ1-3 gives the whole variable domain NAGVMQNPRHLVRRRGQEARLRCSPMKGHSHVYWYRQLPEEGLKFMVYLQKENIIDESGMPKERFSAEFPKEGPSILRIQQVVRGDSAAYFCASRGSSGNTIYFGEGSWLTVV.